The 31 T cell receptor beta chains in this list originate from one sample, sequenced in a study of Graves' ophthalmopathy and Graves' hyperthyroidism. RNA transcripts were the source from which TCR beta CDR3 regions were amplified. Investigators did first-round RT-PCR with HTBI primers, then second-round multiplex PCR. TCRdb recomputed calls from the multiplex PCR reads with MiXCR, one row per CDR3 protein. This sample has about 620,000 distinct CDR3 sequences, with 22% found just once. The sequenced material came from peripheral blood. The receptors stem from a woman aged 18-30 years with stable Graves' hyperthyroidism. Some clones in this sample may be carry-over from other donors' samples.

This clonotype was recorded a few times. The rearrangement uses TRBV9 and TRBJ2-2; D may be TRBD2 (7 bases). CDR1 and CDR2 from the germline V gene are SGDLS and YYNGEE. This CDR3 spans 14 amino acids. The ends were cut back, 0 bases at V and 6 bases at J, with 9 bases in the middle. DNA for the CDR3: TGTGCCAGCAGCGTAGTAGGGGGGGCCGGGGAGCTGTTTTTT. Amino acid sequence: CASSVVGGAGELFF.

V usage is TRBV6-5 and J usage is TRBJ2-7; D not certain. With 2 bases removed from V and 0 bases from J, the gap between germline ends came to 8 bases. CDR1 is MNHEY and CDR2 is SVGAGI in the germline V gene. The CDR3 extends over 14 amino acids. This CDR3 reads CASSYMRYSYEQYF. CDR3 DNA sequence: TGTGCCAGCAGTTACATGCGTTACTCCTACGAGCAGTACTTC.

The chain recombines TRBV28 with TRBJ1-5, with TRBD1 identical over 7 bases. There are 16 residues in the CDR3. The junction had 10 bases not matched to a gene; V was cut back by 5 bases and J by 3 bases. CDR1 is MDHEN and CDR2 is SYDVKM in the germline V gene. The CDR3 region is CASSPRQGVFNQPQHF. CDR3 DNA sequence: TGTGCCAGCAGTCCACGACAGGGCGTATTCAATCAGCCCCAGCATTTT.

In its sample, this clonotype was seen many times. This chain connects TRBV12-3 or TRBV12-4 to TRBJ2-2; D is possibly TRBD1 (5 bases). The CDR3 has 16 residues. Trimming took 6 bases from V and 6 from J, leaving 20 bases between them. The CDR3 DNA sequence: TGTGCCAGCAGCTATACTACGGACACCGTGTCCGGGGAGCTGTTTTTT. The encoded protein is CASSYTTDTVSGELFF.

At least ten counts were recorded for this clonotype. The chain carries TRBV6-5 and TRBJ2-7; D ambiguous. Trimming cost V 0 bases and J 4 bases, with 10 bases left between them. Germline V lookup: CDR1 MNHEY, CDR2 SVGAGI. The CDR3 has 14 amino acids. The CDR3: CASSYSIQWYEQYF. The CDR3 nucleotides read TGTGCCAGCAGTTACTCGATTCAGTGGTACGAGCAGTACTTC.

V and J are TRBV20-1 and TRBJ2-5; D perhaps matches TRBD2 (6 bases). CDR3 length: 12 amino acids. Germline V CDR1 and CDR2: DFQATT, SNEGSKA (reference sequence). V shed 5 bases and J shed 5 bases, with 12 bases lying between them. The CDR3 sequence is CSALWGVETQYF. The CDR3 region has the DNA TGCAGTGCTCTCTGGGGGGTTGAGACCCAGTACTTC.

This clonotype was picked up many times. This chain joins TRBV30 and TRBJ1-5, with D perhaps matching TRBD1 (6 bases). With 2 bases removed from V and 6 bases from J, the gap between germline ends came to 11 bases. Germline values: CDR1 GTSNPN, CDR2 SVGIG (reference sequence). The CDR3 contains 13 residues. The CDR3 is CAWSPRGGQPQHF. For the CDR3, the DNA is TGTGCCTGGAGTCCCAGGGGCGGTCAGCCCCAGCATTTT.

This clonotype was found many times. The rearrangement uses TRBV12-3 or TRBV12-4 and TRBJ1-2, with 7 bases matching TRBD1. The CDR3 has 13 residues. Unmatched junction bases numbered 7, after V lost 5 bases and J lost 7 bases. CDR3 sequence reads: CASSLRTGPGYTF. CDR3 coding DNA: TGTGCCAGCAGTCTCCGGACAGGTCCTGGCTACACCTTC.

The sample holds a few counts of this clonotype. The chain couples TRBV3-1 to TRBJ2-7; D gene unclear. Looked up from germline, CDR1 is LGHDT and CDR2 is YNNKEL (reference sequence). V was clipped by 1 base and J by 0 bases, with 10 bases between them. The CDR3 sequence is 15 residues long. The DNA of the CDR3 is TGTGCCAGCAGCCAAGGACCCGAGAGCTCCTACGAGCAGTACTTC. It translates to CASSQGPESSYEQYF.

There are many counts of this clonotype. The CDR3 reads CASSEDGLTTEAFF. The CDR3 bases are TGCGCCAGCAGTGAGGATGGCCTTACCACTGAAGCTTTCTTT. The V call is TRBV10-2, the J call TRBJ1-1; no clear D. V lost 2 bases, J lost 4 bases, and 11 bases lay in between. The CDR3 covers 14 residues. The germline V gene encodes CDR1 WSHSY and CDR2 SAAADI.

This clonotype was counted ten times or more. The chain links TRBV30 to TRBJ1-5; 8 bases map to TRBD1. With 4 bases clipped from V and 3 bases from J, the junction kept 5 bases outside the gene matches. This CDR3 spans 14 amino acids. Germline lookup yields CDR1 GTSNPN and CDR2 SVGIG (reference sequence). The CDR3 reads CAWNRQGFNQPQHF. In DNA, the CDR3 is TGTGCCTGGAATAGACAGGGGTTCAATCAGCCCCAGCATTTT.

This clonotype has at least ten counts. The V call is TRBV11-2, the J call TRBJ2-2; possible D gene TRBD2, 5 bases. Trimming left V 8 bases short and J 4 bases short, with 14 bases between. This CDR3 contains 14 residues. Germline assignment: CDR1 SGHAT and CDR2 FQNNGV. CDR3 amino acids: CASVNTAATGELFF. For the CDR3, the DNA is TGTGCCAGCGTAAATACAGCGGCCACCGGGGAGCTGTTTTTT.

This clonotype was detected ten times or more. The gene calls are TRBV28 and TRBJ2-7; 7 bases align to TRBD2. The germline V gene has CDR1 MDHEN and CDR2 SYDVKM. Losses at the gene ends were 0 bases for V and 0 bases for J; bases not matched to a gene: 8. The CDR3 covers 17 residues. The CDR3 sequence: CASSLWDLAASSYEQYF. In nucleotides, the CDR3 is TGTGCCAGCAGTTTATGGGATCTAGCGGCTAGCTCCTACGAGCAGTACTTC.

This chain joins TRBV11-2 and TRBJ2-6; 11 bases fit TRBD2. Germline-derived CDR1 and CDR2 are SGHAT and FQNNGV. V gave up 5 bases and J gave up 0 bases; unmatched junction bases: 9. The CDR3 spans 19 residues. The CDR3 protein is CASSRTLAGALSGANVLTF. CDR3 nucleotides: TGTGCCAGCAGCCGAACACTAGCGGGAGCTCTCTCTGGGGCCAACGTCCTGACTTTC.

This clonotype was counted ten times or more. The chain links TRBV20-1 to TRBJ1-3; D might be TRBD1 (6 bases). Germline values: CDR1 DFQATT, CDR2 SNEGSKA (reference sequence). This CDR3 is 15 amino acids long. V was trimmed by 3 bases and J by 1 base, leaving 13 bases between them. CDR3 sequence (DNA): TGCAGTGCTAGTATCCGGGGGCGGTCTGGAAACACCATATATTTT. As protein: CSASIRGRSGNTIYF.

The chain joins TRBV18 to TRBJ1-1; D may be TRBD1 (5 bases). V lost 2 bases and J 10 bases, leaving 8 bases between the germline ends. Germline-derived CDR1 and CDR2 are KGHSH and LQKENI. The CDR3 extends over 11 amino acids. The CDR3 is CASSPSGIAFF. The CDR3 nucleotides are TGTGCCAGCTCACCATCAGGGATAGCTTTCTTT. Looking up the rest from reference TRBV18 and TRBJ1-1 gives the full variable domain: NAGVMQNPRHLVRRRGQEARLRCSPMKGHSHVYWYRQLPEEGLKFMVYLQKENIIDESGMPKERFSAEFPKEGPSILRIQQVVRGDSAAYFCASSPSGIAFFGQGTRLTVV.

This clonotype was detected ten times or more. The chain carries TRBV7-8 and TRBJ1-1; TRBD1 matches at 7 bases. The CDR3 spans 15 residues. Germline trimming cut 4 bases from V and 5 bases from J; bases unmatched to any gene: 10. Germline V gene lookup returns CDR1 SGHVS and CDR2 FQNEAQ. CDR3 region: CASSSRQGLQTEAFF. CDR3 coding DNA: TGTGCCAGCAGCTCCCGACAGGGTCTGCAGACTGAAGCTTTCTTT.

This clonotype was observed many times. The chain employs TRBV6-1 and TRBJ1-2; 7 nucleotides agree with TRBD1. The V segment lost 7 bases and the J segment 8 bases; nucleotides outside the gene matches: 7. Germline V CDR1 and CDR2: MNHNS, SASEGT. The CDR3 loop spans 12 amino acids. CDR3 protein: CASTQQGSGYTF. The CDR3 coding sequence is TGTGCCAGCACCCAACAGGGGAGCGGCTACACCTTC.

This clonotype has a count of ten or more. The V and J genes are TRBV6-1 and TRBJ1-2; TRBD1 is a possible D gene (5 bases). The CDR3 consists of 13 residues. V lost 4 bases and J lost 3, with 9 bases in between. CDR1 is MNHNS and CDR2 is SASEGT in the germline V gene. The CDR3, as DNA: TGTGCCAGCAGTGCGGGACGGGACTATGGCTACACCTTC. The encoded protein is CASSAGRDYGYTF.

This CDR3 is CASIGANYYGYTF. CDR3 bases: TGTGCCAGCATCGGGGCGAACTACTATGGCTACACCTTC. The V gene is TRBV28, the J gene TRBJ1-2, with a possible D match to TRBD1 (5 bases). Trimming removed 7 bases at V and 3 bases at J, with 12 bases between. This CDR3 has 13 residues. Germline CDR1 MDHEN, CDR2 SYDVKM.

The sample holds a few counts of this clonotype. The chain is built from TRBV12-3 or TRBV12-4 and TRBJ2-2; TRBD1 aligns across 7 bases. The trim removed 7 bases at V and 1 base at J, leaving 6 bases unmatched. The CDR3 consists of 15 residues. CDR3 amino acids: CASTDRVGNTGELFF. The CDR3 nucleotides are TGTGCCAGCACCGACAGGGTCGGGAACACCGGGGAGCTGTTTTTT.

This clonotype showed up many times. V and J are TRBV28 and TRBJ2-5; TRBD1 might be the D (5 bases). This CDR3 has 14 amino acids. Per germline, CDR1 MDHEN and CDR2 SYDVKM. Trimming removed 2 bases at V and 1 base at J, with 8 bases between. This chain's CDR3 is CASSLGAPQETQYF. The CDR3 bases are TGTGCCAGCAGTTTAGGGGCCCCCCAAGAGACCCAGTACTTC.

J is TRBJ1-1 and V is TRBV7-3; TRBD1 might be the D (5 bases). There are 13 residues in the CDR3. Per germline, CDR1 SGHTA and CDR2 FQGTGA. Between the trimmed V and J ends, which lost 0 bases and 6 bases, there was a span of 8 bases. CDR3 bases: TGTGCCAGCAGCTTAACCGGGACGGCTGAAGCTTTCTTT. It translates to CASSLTGTAEAFF.

V is TRBV6-5 and J is TRBJ2-7; D may match TRBD1 or TRBD2 (5 bases each). V shed 2 bases and J shed 3 bases, with 11 bases lying between them. Per the germline V gene, CDR1 is MNHEY and CDR2 is SVGAGI. CDR3 length equals 14 residues. CDR3 nucleotide sequence: TGTGCCAGCAGTTACGGGGGTAGTGACTACGAGCAGTACTTC. Its protein product is CASSYGGSDYEQYF.

This clonotype came up a few times. V and J are TRBV6-1 and TRBJ2-7, with 11 bases aligning to TRBD2. From germline, CDR1 is MNHNS and CDR2 SASEGT. The ends lost 5 bases at V and 3 bases at J; junction bases unmatched: 3. The CDR3 length is 14 residues. CDR3 sequence (DNA): TGTGCCAGCAGTAAGACTAGCGGGATCTACGAGCAGTACTTC. Translating it yields CASSKTSGIYEQYF.

The chain recombines TRBV12-3 or TRBV12-4 with TRBJ2-7; 10 nucleotides agree with TRBD1. The CDR3 runs to 15 residues. V trimming: 2 bases; J trimming: 5 bases; junction bases outside the gene matches: 6. CDR3 amino acids: CASSLTDRGAHEQYF. The DNA of the CDR3 is TGTGCCAGCAGTTTAACGGACAGGGGGGCCCACGAGCAGTACTTC.

This clonotype was counted at least ten times. The chain uses TRBV6-1 and TRBJ1-5, with no clear D. Trimming cost V 1 base and J 0 bases, with 7 bases left between them. CDR1 is MNHNS, CDR2 SASEGT, per germline. The CDR3 covers 15 residues. The CDR3 nucleotides read TGTGCCAGCAGTGAAGGGAGCATTAGCAATCAGCCCCAGCATTTT. This encodes CASSEGSISNQPQHF.

This clonotype was counted between two and nine times. One end of the junction fails to match germline, which may point to a read error. The chain combines TRBV5-5 with TRBJ2-7; D is unclear. This CDR3 has 16 amino acids. Germline V gives CDR1 SGHKS, CDR2 YYEKEE (reference sequence). CDR3 sequence (DNA): TGTGTCAGCAGCTTGGCCGGGTCAGGCAACTCCTACGAGCAGTACTTC. Its translation: CVSSLAGSGNSYEQYF.

This clonotype was counted at least ten times. The chain links TRBV6-1 to TRBJ1-1; D is perhaps TRBD1 (5 bases). Germline assignment: CDR1 MNHNS and CDR2 SASEGT. The CDR3 sequence is 14 residues long. V lost 7 bases to trimming and J lost 2 bases, with 14 bases between them. Written as DNA, the CDR3 is TGTGCCAGCAAGGCGGGGCAGGTTAACACTGAAGCTTTCTTT. Translated, it gives CASKAGQVNTEAFF.

This clonotype was found many times. The V call is TRBV12-3 or TRBV12-4, the J call TRBJ2-3; D is perhaps TRBD2 (5 bases). The CDR3 contains 14 residues. Trimming stripped 2 bases from V and 4 bases from J, with 10 bases between. The CDR3 DNA sequence: TGTGCCAGCAGTTTAAGGACTCAGGCAGATACGCAGTATTTT. Its translation is CASSLRTQADTQYF.

In its sample, this clonotype was seen many times. The chain employs TRBV11-1 and TRBJ1-5; D not certain. V was clipped by 2 bases and J by 0 bases, with 11 bases between them. The CDR3 totals 16 residues. In germline, CDR1 is SGHAT, CDR2 FQDESV (reference sequence). For the CDR3, the DNA is TGTGCCAGCAGCTTAAATAGTCAGGATAGCAATCAGCCCCAGCATTTT. It specifies CASSLNSQDSNQPQHF.